The table lists the clone carrying this TCR beta chain with many counts. The antigen is undetermined. The iRepertoire nested amplicon-rescue multiplex PCR amplified TCR alpha and beta CDR3s from RNA. Tissue mRNA or PBMC total RNA, about 85-400 ng, went into one-step reverse transcription and amplification. TCRdb re-analysed the multiplex PCR reads in MiXCR, keeping a single row per CDR3 protein. The table shows fewer than 200,000 distinct CDR3 sequences, with approximately 30% occurring only once. This sample is part of a study of glioma-infiltrating T cells. General observations from the study: Very few CDR3 sequences were shared between tissue and blood. Tissue-blood divergence was below expectation in non-neoplastic patients, above in gliomas.

CDR1 is LNHDA and CDR2 is SQIVND in the germline V gene (reference sequence). V lost 3 bases and J lost 3; bases outside the gene matches: 4. This CDR3 comprises 14 residues. The clonotype originates from a human donor with low-grade glioma or glioblastoma, undergoing nonglioma brain surgery, or in good health (not recorded which). The chain is built from TRBV19 and TRBJ2-7; 8 bases fit TRBD2. The sequenced material came from glioma tissue, nonneoplastic brain tissue, or PBMCs (not recorded which). CDR3 in amino acids: CASSMTLAGYEQYF. The CDR3 coding sequence is TGTGCCAGTAGTATGACGCTAGCGGGCTACGAGCAGTACTTC.